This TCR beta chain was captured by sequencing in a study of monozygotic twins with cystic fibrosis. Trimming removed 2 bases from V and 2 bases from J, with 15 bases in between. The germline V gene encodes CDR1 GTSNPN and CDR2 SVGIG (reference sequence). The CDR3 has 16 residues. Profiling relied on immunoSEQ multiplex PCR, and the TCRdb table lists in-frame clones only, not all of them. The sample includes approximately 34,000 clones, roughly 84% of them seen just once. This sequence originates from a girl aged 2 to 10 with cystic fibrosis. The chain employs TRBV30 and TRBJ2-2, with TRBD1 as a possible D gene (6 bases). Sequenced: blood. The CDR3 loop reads CAWSRGPRGNTGELFF. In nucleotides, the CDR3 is TGTGCCTGGAGTAGGGGTCCCAGGGGTAACACCGGGGAGCTGTTTTTT.